The rows below give T cell receptor beta chains drawn from one sample of a study of OX40 agonist ivuxolimab in advanced cancers. The repertoire was sequenced with immunoSEQ multiplex PCR; TCRdb's copy has only in-frame clones and lacks some. The sample has more than 45,000 clones, around 93% seen once; the top ten hold 3% to 4.5%. The sample consisted of CD4+ or CD8+ T cells sorted from blood, taken in a trial of the OX40 agonist ivuxolimab. The receptors here all came from an adult with an advanced solid tumor such as melanoma, head and neck, liver or kidney cancer. The CDR3 runs from the conserved cysteine through the conserved F or W.

V gene,J gene,CDR3 protein
TRBV4-1,TRBJ2-1,CASSQRGQGADPQYYNEQFF
TRBV6-5,TRBJ2-2,CASSYSSPNTGELFF
TRBV10-3,TRBJ2-1,CAISETSGYNEQFF
TRBV5-1,TRBJ2-1,CASSPTSGRHYNEQFF
TRBV4-2,TRBJ2-7,CASSQDTRGSYEQYF
TRBV27,TRBJ2-1,CASSPSGTYNEQFF
TRBV7-9,TRBJ2-1,CASSLTGSSYNEQFF
TRBV11-2,TRBJ2-7,CASSLSDGAISYEQYF
TRBV6-5,TRBJ1-2,CASSYGGLYGYTF
TRBV29-1,TRBJ1-1,CSVPYWTGNKAEAFF
TRBV6-1,TRBJ2-3,CASSPFGGSTDTQYF
TRBV7-9,TRBJ2-5,CASSTGTGGLETQYF
TRBV9,TRBJ2-7,CASSVVLTDSPYEQYF
TRBV6-4,TRBJ2-3,CASSDSLRQVTDTQYF
TRBV2,TRBJ1-2,CASSPGTGGAGYGYTF
TRBV25-1,TRBJ2-4,CASSTSDAAKNIQYF
TRBV11-3,TRBJ2-7,CASSPALAGVNEQYF
TRBV27,TRBJ1-1,CASSQGQVHTEAFF
TRBV28,TRBJ2-2,CASSSSLLAQNTGELFF
TRBV28,TRBJ2-7,CASAYRVEYEQYF
TRBV7-6,TRBJ2-2,CASSAGTGNTGELFF
TRBV6-4,TRBJ2-7,CASSDSSRKAGETYEQYF
TRBV7-9,TRBJ2-7,CASSPTGTSGYEQYF
TRBV7-6,TRBJ2-7,CASSLLAGEPYEQYF
TRBV4-2,TRBJ2-1,CASSQNPGLAGEVNEQFF
TRBV6-6,TRBJ2-5,CASKDRDQGETQYF
TRBV29-1,TRBJ2-1,CSVLLALDGSNEQFF
TRBV7-6,TRBJ2-2,CASSLFLAGIGNTGELLF
TRBV4-3,TRBJ2-2,CASSQETSGRGEAELFF
TRBV11-2,TRBJ2-2,CASSLVAANTGELFF
TRBV7-9,TRBJ2-1,CASSQWDLNNEQFF